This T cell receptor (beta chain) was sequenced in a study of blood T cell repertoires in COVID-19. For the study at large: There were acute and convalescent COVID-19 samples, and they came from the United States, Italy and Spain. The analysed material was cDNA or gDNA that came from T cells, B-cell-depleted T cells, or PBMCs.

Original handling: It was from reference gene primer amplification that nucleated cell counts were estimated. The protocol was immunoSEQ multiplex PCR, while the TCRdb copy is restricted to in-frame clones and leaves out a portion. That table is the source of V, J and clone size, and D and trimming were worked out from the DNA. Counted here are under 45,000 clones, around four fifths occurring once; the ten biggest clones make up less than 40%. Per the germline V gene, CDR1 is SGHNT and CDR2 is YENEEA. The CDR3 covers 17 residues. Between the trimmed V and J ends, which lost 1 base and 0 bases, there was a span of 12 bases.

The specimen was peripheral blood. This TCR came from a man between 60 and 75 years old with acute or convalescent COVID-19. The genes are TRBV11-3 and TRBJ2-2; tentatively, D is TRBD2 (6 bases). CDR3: CASSLGLSGANTGELFF. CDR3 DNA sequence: TGTGCCAGCAGCTTAGGCCTATCGGGAGCGAACACCGGGGAGCTGTTTTTT.